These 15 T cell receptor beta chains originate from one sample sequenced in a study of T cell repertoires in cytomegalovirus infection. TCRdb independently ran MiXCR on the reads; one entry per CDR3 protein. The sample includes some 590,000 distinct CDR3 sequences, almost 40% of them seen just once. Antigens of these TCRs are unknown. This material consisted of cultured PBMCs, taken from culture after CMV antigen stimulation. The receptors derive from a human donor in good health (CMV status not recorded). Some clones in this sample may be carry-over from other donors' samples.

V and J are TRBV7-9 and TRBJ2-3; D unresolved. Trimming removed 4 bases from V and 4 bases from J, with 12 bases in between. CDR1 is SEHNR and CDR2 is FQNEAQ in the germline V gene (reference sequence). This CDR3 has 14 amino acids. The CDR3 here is CASSSPGEADTQYF. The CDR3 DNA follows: TGTGCCAGCAGCTCCCCTGGCGAGGCAGATACGCAGTATTTT.

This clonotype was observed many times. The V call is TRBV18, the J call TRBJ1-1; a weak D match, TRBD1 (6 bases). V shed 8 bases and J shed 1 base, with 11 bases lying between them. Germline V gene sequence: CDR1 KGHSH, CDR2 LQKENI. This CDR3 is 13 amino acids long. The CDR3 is CASSPGQNTEAFF. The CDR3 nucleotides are TGTGCCAGCAGCCCGGGACAGAACACTGAAGCTTTCTTT.

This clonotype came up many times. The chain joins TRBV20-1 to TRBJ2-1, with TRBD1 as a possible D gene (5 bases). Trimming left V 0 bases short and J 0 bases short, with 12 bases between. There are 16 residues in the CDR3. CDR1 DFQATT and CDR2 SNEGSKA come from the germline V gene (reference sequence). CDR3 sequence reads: CSARDSLGASYNEQFF. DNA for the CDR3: TGCAGTGCTAGAGATTCTTTAGGGGCCTCCTACAATGAGCAGTTCTTC.

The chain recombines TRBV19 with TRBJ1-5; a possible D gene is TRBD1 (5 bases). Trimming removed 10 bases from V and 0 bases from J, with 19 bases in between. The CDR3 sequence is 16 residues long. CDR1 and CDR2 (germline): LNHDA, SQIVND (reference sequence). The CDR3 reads CANPTGQSYSNQPQHF. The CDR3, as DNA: TGTGCCAACCCAACGGGGCAGAGTTATAGCAATCAGCCCCAGCATTTT. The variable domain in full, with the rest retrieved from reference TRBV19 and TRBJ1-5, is DGGITQSPKYLFRKEGQNVTLSCEQNLNHDAMYWYRQDPGQGLRLIYYSQIVNDFQKGDIAEGYSVSREKKESFPLTVTSAQKNPTAFYLCANPTGQSYSNQPQHFGDGTRLSIL.

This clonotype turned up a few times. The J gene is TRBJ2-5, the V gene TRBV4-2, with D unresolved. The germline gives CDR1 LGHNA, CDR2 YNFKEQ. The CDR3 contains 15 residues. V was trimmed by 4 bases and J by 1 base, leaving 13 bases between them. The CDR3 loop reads CASSPGLELQETQYF. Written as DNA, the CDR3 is TGTGCCAGCAGCCCCGGTCTGGAACTCCAAGAGACCCAGTACTTC.

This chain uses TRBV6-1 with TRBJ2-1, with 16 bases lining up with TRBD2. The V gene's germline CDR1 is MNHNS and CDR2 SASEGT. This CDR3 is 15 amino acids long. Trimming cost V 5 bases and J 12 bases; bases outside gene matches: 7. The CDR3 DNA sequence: TGTGCCAGCAGTACCGGGACTAGCGGGAGGGGGGGGCAGTTCTTC. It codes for CASSTGTSGRGGQFF.

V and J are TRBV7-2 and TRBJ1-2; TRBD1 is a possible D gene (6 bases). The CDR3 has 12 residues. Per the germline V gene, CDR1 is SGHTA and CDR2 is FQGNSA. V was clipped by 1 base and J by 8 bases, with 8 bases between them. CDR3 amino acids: CASSLEGDGYTF. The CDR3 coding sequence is TGTGCCAGCAGCTTAGAGGGGGACGGCTACACCTTC. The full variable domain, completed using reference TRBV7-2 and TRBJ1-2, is GAGVSQSPSNKVTEKGKDVELRCDPISGHTALYWYRQSLGQGLEFLIYFQGNSAPDKSGLPSDRFSAERTGGSVSTLTIQRTQQEDSAVYLCASSLEGDGYTFGSGTRLTVV.

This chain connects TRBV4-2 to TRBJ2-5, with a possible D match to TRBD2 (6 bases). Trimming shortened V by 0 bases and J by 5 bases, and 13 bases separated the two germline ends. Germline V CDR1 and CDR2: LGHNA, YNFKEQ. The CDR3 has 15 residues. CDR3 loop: CASSQDVGGSETQYF. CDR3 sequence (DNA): TGTGCCAGCAGCCAAGATGTGGGAGGATCGGAGACCCAGTACTTC.

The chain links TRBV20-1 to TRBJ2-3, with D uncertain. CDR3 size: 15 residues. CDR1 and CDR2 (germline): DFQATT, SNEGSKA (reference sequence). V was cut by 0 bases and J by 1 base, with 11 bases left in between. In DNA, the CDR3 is TGCAGTGCTAGAGATTTCAACAGCCGCACAGATACGCAGTATTTT. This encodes CSARDFNSRTDTQYF.

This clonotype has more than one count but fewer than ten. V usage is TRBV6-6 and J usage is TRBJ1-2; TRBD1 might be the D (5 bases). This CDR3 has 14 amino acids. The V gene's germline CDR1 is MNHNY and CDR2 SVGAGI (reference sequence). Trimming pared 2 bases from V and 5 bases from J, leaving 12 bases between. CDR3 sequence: CASSYGGNPYGYTF. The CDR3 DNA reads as TGTGCCAGCAGTTACGGGGGAAATCCTTATGGCTACACCTTC.

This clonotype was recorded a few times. Here the CDR3 reads CASSSLLAVANWAEQFF. For the CDR3, the DNA is TGTGCCAGCAGCTCCCTGCTAGCGGTCGCCAATTGGGCTGAGCAGTTCTTC. The V gene is TRBV7-6, the J gene TRBJ2-1; 7 positions agree with TRBD2. The CDR3 consists of 17 residues. Germline lookup yields CDR1 SGHVS and CDR2 FNYEAQ. V trimming: 4 bases; J trimming: 9 bases; junction bases outside the gene matches: 18.

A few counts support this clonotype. The CDR3 loop is CASSSGVTSTDTQYF. In nucleotides, the CDR3 is TGTGCCAGCAGTTCGGGGGTTACGAGCACAGATACGCAGTATTTT. The chain couples TRBV12-3 or TRBV12-4 to TRBJ2-3; tentatively, D is TRBD2 (6 bases). V lost 4 bases to trimming and J lost 0 bases, with 11 bases between them. The CDR3 loop spans 15 amino acids.

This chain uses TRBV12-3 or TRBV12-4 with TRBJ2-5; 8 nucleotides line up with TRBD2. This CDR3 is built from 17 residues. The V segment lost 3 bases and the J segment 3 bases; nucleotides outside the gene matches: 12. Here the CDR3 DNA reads TGTGCCAGCAGTTTCAAATGGGGCGGGGGGACCAAAGAGACCCAGTACTTC. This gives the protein CASSFKWGGGTKETQYF.

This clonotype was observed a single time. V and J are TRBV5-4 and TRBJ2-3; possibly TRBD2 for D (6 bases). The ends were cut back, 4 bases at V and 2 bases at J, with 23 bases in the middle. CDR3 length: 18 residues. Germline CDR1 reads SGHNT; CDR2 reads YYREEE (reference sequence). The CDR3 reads CASSRGTDLVLITDTQYF. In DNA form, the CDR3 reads TGTGCCAGCAGCCGGGGGACCGACTTGGTATTAATCACAGATACGCAGTATTTT.

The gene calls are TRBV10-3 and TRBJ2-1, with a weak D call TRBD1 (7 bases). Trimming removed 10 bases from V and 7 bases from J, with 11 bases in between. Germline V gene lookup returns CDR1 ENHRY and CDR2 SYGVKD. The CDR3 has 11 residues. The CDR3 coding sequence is TGTGCCACCTCAGGGGGGAATGAGCAGTTCTTC. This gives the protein CATSGGNEQFF.